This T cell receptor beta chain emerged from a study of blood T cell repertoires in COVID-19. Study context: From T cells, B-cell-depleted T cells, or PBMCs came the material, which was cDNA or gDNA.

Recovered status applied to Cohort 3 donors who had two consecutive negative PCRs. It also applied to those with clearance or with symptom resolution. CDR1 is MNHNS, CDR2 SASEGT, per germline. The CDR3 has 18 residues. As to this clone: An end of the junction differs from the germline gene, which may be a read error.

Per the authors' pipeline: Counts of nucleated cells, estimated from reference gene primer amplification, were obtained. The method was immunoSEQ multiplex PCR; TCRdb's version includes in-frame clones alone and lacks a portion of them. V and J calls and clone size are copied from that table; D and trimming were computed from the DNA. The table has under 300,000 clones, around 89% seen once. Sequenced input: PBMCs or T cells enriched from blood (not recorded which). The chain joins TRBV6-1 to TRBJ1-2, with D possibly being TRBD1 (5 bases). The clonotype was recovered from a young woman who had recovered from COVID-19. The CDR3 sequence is CASSEKGFSGWVNYGYTF. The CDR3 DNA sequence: TGTGCCAGCAGTGAAAAGGGGTTCTCAGGGTGGGTCAACTATGGCTACACTTTC.